Presented here are 3 T cell receptor beta chains from one specimen sequenced in a study of beta chain features in type 1 diabetes. Their specific antigens are unknown. General study results and limits: People with Type 1 diabetes carried modestly yet significantly shorter TCRB CDR3s in all four CD4+ subsets.

Investigators reverse transcribed all isolated RNA, so they sequenced expressed TCRB transcripts. TCRdb's copy holds only in-frame clones and misses some; the assay was immunoSEQ multiplex PCR. The sample shows approximately 150,000 clones, approximately 10% of them seen only once. Sequencing was carried out using central memory CD4+ T cells from blood. Receptors were obtained from a man under 40 with type 1 diabetes.

This clone was picked up a small number of times. The chain joins TRBV29-1 to TRBJ2-3; 7 bases are a match to TRBD1. Germline assignment: CDR1 SQVTM and CDR2 ANQGSEA. The CDR3 loop spans 12 amino acids. Trimming removed 3 bases from V and 4 bases from J; junction bases left unmatched: 1. CDR3 residues: CSVDTGADTQYF. The CDR3 nucleotides are TGCAGCGTTGATACAGGGGCAGATACGCAGTATTTT.

This clone has a handful of counts. The J gene is TRBJ1-1, the V gene TRBV7-2, with 8 bases matching TRBD1. J lost 4 bases, V lost 5 bases, and 6 bases had no gene match. Germline V gene data show CDR1 as SGHTA and CDR2 as FQGNSA. The CDR3 runs to 14 residues. The CDR3 region has the DNA TGTGCCAGCAGCCCGGGACAGGCGAGCACTGAAGCTTTCTTT. Translating gives CASSPGQASTEAFF.

The chain links TRBV4-1 to TRBJ1-2; TRBD1 aligns across 9 bases. The CDR3 runs to 15 residues. From germline, CDR1 is MGHRA and CDR2 YSYEKL. With V trimmed by 4 bases and J by 4 bases, 7 bases remained unmatched. The CDR3 coding sequence is TGCGCCAGCAGCCCTGGGACAGGGATTGCCTATGGCTACACCTTC. This sequence encodes CASSPGTGIAYGYTF.